A selection of T cell receptor beta chains follows, all from one sample in a study of cytomegalovirus exposure and HLA in healthy donors. Libraries were prepared by immunoSEQ multiplex PCR; TCRdb keeps only in-frame clonotypes and omits some of them. The top ten clones hold over 1% of a sample with roughly 190,000 clones, around 87% of them seen once. Sequenced material: PBMCs. All receptors derive from a man aged 25 to 40 in good health and CMV-seronegative. Both conserved end residues are part of each CDR3. A D gene is named only where the DNA matches it firmly. Size is stated for part of the rows, as once, few or many counts, or as a class when the clone is expanded.

j_call clone_size v_call d_call cdr3_nt cdr3_aa
TRBJ2-7 once TRBV15 TRBD1 TGTGCCACCAGCAGGGACAGGGGGCGGGACGAGCAGTACTTC CATSRDRGRDEQYF
TRBJ1-2 few TRBV7-9 TRBD1 TGTGCCAGCAGCTTAGCGGTCAGGGGGCGGCCTGGCTACACCTTC CASSLAVRGRPGYTF
TRBJ1-5 NA TRBV18 NA TGTGCCAGCTCTAGGGACAAACATCAGCCCCAGCATTTT CASSRDKHQPQHF
TRBJ1-1 NA TRBV7-9 TRBD1 TGTGCCAGCAGCTTTTCAGGGGGCTTCAGGGACACTGAAGCTTTCTTT CASSFSGGFRDTEAFF
TRBJ2-7 few TRBV7-9 TRBD2 TGTGCCAGCGGGGGCGGGAGGGCCTACGAGCAGTACTTC CASGGGRAYEQYF
TRBJ2-7 NA TRBV2 TRBD1 TGTGCCAGCAGGGCGGGACAGGGCTCCTACGAGCAGTACTTC CASRAGQGSYEQYF
TRBJ1-5 few TRBV2 NA TGTGCCAGCAGTGAAGAGTGGGGCGGGGGCAATCAGCCCCAGCATTTT CASSEEWGGGNQPQHF
TRBJ2-7 NA TRBV18 NA TGTGCCAGCTCTCGGGGGGCTGAATCCTACGAGCAGTACTTC CASSRGAESYEQYF
TRBJ2-3 NA TRBV6-1 NA TGTGCCAGCAGCGACGAAGGGAGTGCAGATACGCAGTATTTT CASSDEGSADTQYF
TRBJ2-4 NA TRBV10-3 TRBD1 TGTGCCATCAGTCCACAGGGGGCCAAAAACATTCAGTACTTC CAISPQGAKNIQYF
TRBJ2-1 NA TRBV19 TRBD2 TGTGCCAGTAACCGGCGGGAGGATCACAATGAGCAGTTCTTC CASNRREDHNEQFF
TRBJ1-2 NA TRBV27 NA TGTGCCAGCAGTTCTCGCCACATCGGGGGGGGCGCCTATGGCTACACCTTC CASSSRHIGGGAYGYTF
TRBJ2-7 NA TRBV6-1 NA TGTGCCAGCAGGAACGTAGCGAGGTCCTACGAGCAGTACTTC CASRNVARSYEQYF
TRBJ2-7 NA TRBV19 TRBD2 TGTGCCAGTAGTACCTCTAGCGGGGGGAAGAACGAGCAGTACTTC CASSTSSGGKNEQYF
TRBJ1-1 NA TRBV6-1 NA TGTGCCAGCAGTCTCAGTTTAATCTCTGAAGCTTTCTTT CASSLSLISEAFF
TRBJ2-7 once TRBV2 TRBD1 TGTGCCAGCAGTGAATCCGGGACAGGGTTAGGGTACGAGCAGTACTTC CASSESGTGLGYEQYF
TRBJ1-2 NA TRBV4-3 TRBD1 TGCGCCAGCAGCCAAGCGTCCTTCCTAGGGACAGGGGGCTACACCTTC CASSQASFLGTGGYTF
TRBJ1-2 NA TRBV6-5 NA TGTGCCAGCAGCCGCGACAGCAACTATGGCTACACCTTC CASSRDSNYGYTF
TRBJ1-3 NA TRBV7-6 NA TGTGCCAGCAGCTTAGCCCATGACTTGAGCTCTGGAAACACCATATATTTT CASSLAHDLSSGNTIYF
TRBJ2-1 NA TRBV4-2 NA TGTGCCAGCAGCCAAGGTCTAGGTTTCCCCTACAATGAGCAGTTCTTC CASSQGLGFPYNEQFF
TRBJ2-7 NA TRBV5-3 TRBD1 TGTGCCAGAAGCCCCCTCGGAAATGAGGGACAGGGATACGAGCAGTACTTC CARSPLGNEGQGYEQYF
TRBJ2-7 NA TRBV4-1 NA TGCGCCAGCAGCCTGACAGTCAGGGACGAGCAGTACTTC CASSLTVRDEQYF
TRBJ2-7 NA TRBV27 TRBD1 TGTGCCAGCAGCTCCCTGACAGGGCTAGACGAGCAGTACTTC CASSSLTGLDEQYF
TRBJ2-1 NA TRBV29-1 NA TGCAGCGTTGTAAAGAGAATCGGGCAGTTCTTC CSVVKRIGQFF
TRBJ2-7 NA TRBV6-5 TRBD2 TGTGCCAGCAGCGGGGACTACTCCTACGAGCAGTACTTC CASSGDYSYEQYF
TRBJ1-2 few TRBV7-9 NA TGTGCCAGCAGCCACACGGGGTCTAACTATGGCTACACCTTC CASSHTGSNYGYTF
TRBJ1-6 NA TRBV5-4 TRBD1 TGTGCCAGCAGTGATAAGGGGGCGGCATCCTATAATTCACCCCTCCACTTT CASSDKGAASYNSPLHF
TRBJ1-6 few TRBV27 NA TGTGCCAGCAGTTTCAGGGGTAATAATTCACCCCTCCACTTT CASSFRGNNSPLHF
TRBJ1-6 NA TRBV4-1 NA TGCGCCAGCAGCCAAGTTTACTCGAATAATTCACCCCTCCACTTT CASSQVYSNNSPLHF
TRBJ2-3 NA TRBV19 TRBD1 TGTGCCAGTCTTAATTCGGGACAGGGGACAGATACGCAGTATTTT CASLNSGQGTDTQYF
TRBJ2-1 NA TRBV4-1 TRBD2 TGCGCCAGCAGCCAACCACCCCGCTCCCTAGCGGGGGGTGGTGAGCAGTTCTTC CASSQPPRSLAGGGEQFF
TRBJ1-1 NA TRBV27 TRBD1 TGTGCCAGCAGTCCGTCGACAGGGCCGAACACTGAAGCTTTCTTT CASSPSTGPNTEAFF
TRBJ2-7 NA TRBV28 NA TGTGCCAGCAGTTCCCCCACCTACGAGCAGTACTTC CASSSPTYEQYF
TRBJ2-4 NA TRBV28 NA TGTGCCAGCACTAGGTCCAAAAACATTCAGTACTTC CASTRSKNIQYF
TRBJ2-7 NA TRBV11-2 NA TGTGCCAGCAGCTTAGCGGGAATTGCCTACGAGCAGTACTTC CASSLAGIAYEQYF
TRBJ2-3 NA TRBV6-6 NA TGTGCCAGCAGTTACCTCAGAGAGCGCCGCACAGATACGCAGTATTTT CASSYLRERRTDTQYF
TRBJ1-5 NA TRBV19 TRBD1 TGTGCCAGTAGTCCTGACAGGGTTCAGCCCCAGCATTTT CASSPDRVQPQHF
TRBJ2-7 NA TRBV7-9 TRBD1 TGTTCCAGCAGCTTGGAGGGGACAGGAGTTCTCGAGCAGTACTTC CSSSLEGTGVLEQYF
TRBJ2-7 NA TRBV5-4 TRBD2 TGTGCCAGCAGCTTTGGACTAGCGGGGTCCTACGAGCAGTACTTC CASSFGLAGSYEQYF
TRBJ1-5 NA TRBV5-6 NA TGTGCCAGCAGCTTGGGCCAGGGGATGAGGAGCAATCAGCCCCAGCATTTT CASSLGQGMRSNQPQHF
TRBJ2-3 NA TRBV23-1 TRBD2 TGCGCCAGCAGTCAACCCAGACGGGCGGGGGTGGATACGCAGTATTTT CASSQPRRAGVDTQYF
TRBJ2-7 NA TRBV10-1 NA TGCGCCAGCAGCCCGACTACCACCTACGAGCAGTACTTC CASSPTTTYEQYF
TRBJ2-5 NA TRBV10-3 TRBD1 TGTGCCATCAGTCTAACAGGGGTCCGAGAGACCCAGTACTTC CAISLTGVRETQYF
TRBJ1-1 few TRBV7-2 NA TGTGCCACCTCGAGAGGGCTGACTGAAGCTTTCTTT CATSRGLTEAFF
TRBJ1-4 NA TRBV6-6 TRBD1 TGTGCCAGCAGCCCCGGGAGGACAGGGGATGAAAAACTGTTTTTT CASSPGRTGDEKLFF
TRBJ2-5 NA TRBV2 TRBD2 TGTGCCAGCAGTGGACTAGCGGGTTTTGAGACCCAGTACTTC CASSGLAGFETQYF
TRBJ1-2 NA TRBV6-5 NA TGTGCCAGCACGCGACCGGGGAAGGGGGACTATGGCTACACCTTC CASTRPGKGDYGYTF
TRBJ1-2 few TRBV29-1 TRBD1 TGCAGCCTTCGACCCAAGGGGGCCGGGGAATATGGCTACACCTTC CSLRPKGAGEYGYTF
TRBJ1-5 once TRBV28 TRBD1 TGTGCCAGCAGTTCGGGACAGTTCAATCAGCCCCAGCATTTT CASSSGQFNQPQHF
TRBJ1-4 NA TRBV7-9 NA TGTGCCAGCAGTTTATCAGGGGCCACTAATGAAAAACTGTTTTTT CASSLSGATNEKLFF
TRBJ1-6 NA TRBV27 TRBD1 TGTGCCAGCAGTTTATCCGCTACAGGGGGCGGACCCCTCCACTTT CASSLSATGGGPLHF
TRBJ1-1 NA TRBV28 NA TGTGCCAGCAGTCCCCCAGGGACTGAAGCTTTCTTT CASSPPGTEAFF
TRBJ1-5 NA TRBV4-3 NA TGCGCCAGCAGCCAAGATTCCCTTAATCAGCCCCAGCATTTT CASSQDSLNQPQHF